Listed here is a single T cell receptor (beta chain). The sample comes from a study of cytomegalovirus exposure and HLA in healthy donors. TCRdb's copy holds only in-frame clones and misses some; the assay was immunoSEQ multiplex PCR. The data contain about 160,000 clones, about 86% of them singletons. The V and J ends lost 6 bases and 10 bases respectively, with 13 bases between them. The CDR3 is 12 amino acids. Germline CDR1 reads SGHVS; CDR2 reads FQNEAQ. This sequence was found in a woman in her twenties or thirties in good health and CMV-seronegative. This chain uses TRBV7-8 with TRBJ2-1, with D perhaps TRBD2 (5 bases). Sequencing was done on a sample of PBMCs. The CDR3 DNA reads as TGTGCCAGCAGTCCATGGTGGGAGGAGCAGTTCTTC. This codes for CASSPWWEEQFF.